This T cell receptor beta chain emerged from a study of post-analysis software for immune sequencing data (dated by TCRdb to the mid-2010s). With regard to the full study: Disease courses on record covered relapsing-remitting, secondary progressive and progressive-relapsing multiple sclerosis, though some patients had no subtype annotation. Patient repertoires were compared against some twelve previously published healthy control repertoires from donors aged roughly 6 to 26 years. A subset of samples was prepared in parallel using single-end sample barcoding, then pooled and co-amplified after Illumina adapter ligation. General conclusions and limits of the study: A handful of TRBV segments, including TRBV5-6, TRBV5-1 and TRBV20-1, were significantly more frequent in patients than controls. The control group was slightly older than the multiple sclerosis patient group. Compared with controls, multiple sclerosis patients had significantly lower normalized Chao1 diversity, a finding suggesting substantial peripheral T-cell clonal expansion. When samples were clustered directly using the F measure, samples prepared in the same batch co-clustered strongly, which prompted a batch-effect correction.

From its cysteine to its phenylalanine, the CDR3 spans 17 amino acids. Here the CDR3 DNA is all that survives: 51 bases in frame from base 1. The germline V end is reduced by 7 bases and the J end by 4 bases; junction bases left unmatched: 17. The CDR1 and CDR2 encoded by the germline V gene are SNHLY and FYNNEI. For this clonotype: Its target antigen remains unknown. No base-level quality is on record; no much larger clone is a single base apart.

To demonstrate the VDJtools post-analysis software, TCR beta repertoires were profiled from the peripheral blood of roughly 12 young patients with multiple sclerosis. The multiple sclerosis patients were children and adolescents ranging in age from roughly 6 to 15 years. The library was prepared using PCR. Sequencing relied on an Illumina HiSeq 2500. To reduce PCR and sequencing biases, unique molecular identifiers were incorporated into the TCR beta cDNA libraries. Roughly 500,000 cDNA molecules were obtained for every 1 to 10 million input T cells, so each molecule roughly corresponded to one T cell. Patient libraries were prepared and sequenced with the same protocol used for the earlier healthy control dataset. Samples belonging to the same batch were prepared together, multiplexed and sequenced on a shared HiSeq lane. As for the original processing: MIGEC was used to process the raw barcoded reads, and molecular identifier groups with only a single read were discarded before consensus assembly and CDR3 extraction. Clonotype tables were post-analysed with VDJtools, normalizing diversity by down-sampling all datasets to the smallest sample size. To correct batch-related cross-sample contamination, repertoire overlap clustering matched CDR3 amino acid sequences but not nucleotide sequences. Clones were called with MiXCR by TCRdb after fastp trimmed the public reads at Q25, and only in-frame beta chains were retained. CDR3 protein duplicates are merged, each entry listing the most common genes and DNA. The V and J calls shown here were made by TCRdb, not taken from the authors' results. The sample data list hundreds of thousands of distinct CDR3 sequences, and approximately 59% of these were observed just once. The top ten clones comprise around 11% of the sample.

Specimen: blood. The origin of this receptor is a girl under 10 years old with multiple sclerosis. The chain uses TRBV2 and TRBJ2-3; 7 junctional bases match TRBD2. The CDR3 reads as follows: CASNPRGTITRSDTQYF. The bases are TGTGCCAGCAATCCTAGAGGGACTATTACTCGATCAGATACGCAGTATTTT. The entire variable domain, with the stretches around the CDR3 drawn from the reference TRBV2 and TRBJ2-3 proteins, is EPEVTQTPSHQVTQMGQEVILRCVPISNHLYFYWYRQILGQKVEFLVSFYNNEISEKSEIFDDQFSVERPDGSNFTLKIRSTKLEDSAMYFCASNPRGTITRSDTQYFGPGTRLTVL.